This is a list of T cell receptor beta chains from one sample in a study of breast tumors, draining lymph nodes, adjacent tissues. From the multiplex PCR reads, TCRdb called clonotypes with MiXCR, one entry per CDR3 protein. This table holds approximately 300,000 distinct CDR3 sequences, over 30% found once. Sequenced sample: axillary lymph node tissue. Receptors were obtained from a female donor with breast cancer. Some clones in this sample may be carry-over from other donors' samples. Each CDR3 is given with its conserved first and last residue.

j_gene,v_gene,CDR3aa
TRBJ2-7,TRBV5-8,CASSHRGTEQYF
TRBJ1-5,TRBV15,CATSRVGRNQPQHF
TRBJ2-3,TRBV7-3,CASSLNPGRTDTQYF
TRBJ1-5,TRBV3-1,CASSQEGPAQPQHF
TRBJ2-3,TRBV5-5,CASSLLGEGRTDTQYF
TRBJ1-4,TRBV30,CAWNGQGPEKLFF
TRBJ2-7,TRBV5-5,CASSLDSSEQYF
TRBJ2-7,TRBV29-1,CSVELHSDLGQYF
TRBJ2-7,TRBV6-1,CASSELGLAGVSLYEQYF
TRBJ2-1,TRBV7-2,CASSLPSGGDTGEQFF
TRBJ2-7,TRBV7-2,CASSLAGEITYEQYF
TRBJ2-7,TRBV11-2,CASSYYYEQYF
TRBJ2-7,TRBV6-1,CASSLADRDYEQYF
TRBJ2-2,TRBV10-3,CAISELDFGELFF
TRBJ2-7,TRBV11-3,CASSYTRRQDSEQYF
TRBJ2-3,TRBV10-3,CAISAGTDTDTQYF
TRBJ2-3,TRBV4-3,CASSTDRGHISDTQYF
TRBJ2-3,TRBV29-1,CSVRPLAGMNTQYF
TRBJ2-3,TRBV7-9,CASSAPGTRAFYTDTQYF
TRBJ1-2,TRBV19,CASSPRGGEVGGYTF
TRBJ2-1,TRBV7-2,CASSFAPGHYNEQFF
TRBJ2-5,TRBV19,CASSASSQETQYF
TRBJ2-1,TRBV11-3,CASSIGQYNEQFF
TRBJ2-7,TRBV4-1,CASSQAKGRGYERYF
TRBJ1-1,TRBV27,CASSFGQNTEAFF
TRBJ1-1,TRBV7-2,CASSLAPGRLGEAFF
TRBJ1-5,TRBV5-8,CASSLGPSRDQPQHF
TRBJ1-6,TRBV19,CASSMGTALSPLHF
TRBJ2-1,TRBV24-1,CATSDLIDEQFF
TRBJ2-5,TRBV6-2/TRBV6-3,CASSYGTSGQETQYF
TRBJ2-3,TRBV19,CARDRGTSTDTQYF
-,TRBV10-3,CAISGYTGTQHF
TRBJ1-5,TRBV30,CAWSGANSNQPQHF
TRBJ2-5,TRBV6-5,CASRHTGGTIKETQYF
TRBJ2-7,TRBV7-3,CASRGGGGYEQYF
TRBJ2-3,TRBV29-1,CSGPSTDTQYF
TRBJ2-2,TRBV9,CASSVGVWRLDTGELFF
TRBJ2-4,TRBV11-2,CASSLVRGPLAKNLQYF
TRBJ1-1,TRBV2,CASSGTGGLNTEAFF
TRBJ1-6,TRBV5-1,CASSWSGTATPDSPLHF
TRBJ2-7,TRBV10-3,CAISESTDEQYF
TRBJ2-3,TRBV28,CATAPTQGIADTQYF
TRBJ2-5,TRBV4-3,CASSQDPLGLAGGIRETQYF
TRBJ1-2,TRBV19,CARSLAGDDYGYTF